This TCR beta chain was obtained from a study of CD8+ T cells in alopecia areata. General observations from the study: Sequence data from scalp samples additionally include resident alphabeta T cells of normal skin. Higher clonality and more expanded CD8+ clones appeared in lesional than normal scalp. With patients, TCR sharing proved less clear than in mice, a difference possibly related to HLA.

Treatment meaning: oral pan-JAK inhibitor, 5-10 mg twice daily. Investigators sorted PBMCs to obtain both CD4+ and CD8+ T cells. The CDR3 sequence is 17 residues long. CDR1 is LNHNV, CDR2 YYDKDF, per germline (reference sequence). V trimming: 1 base; J trimming: 0 bases; junction bases outside the gene matches: 5. Regarding this clone: Antigen unknown.

It was cDNA, reverse transcribed from extracted RNA, that served as the sequencing template. Generated by immunoSEQ multiplex PCR, the TCRdb table keeps only in-frame clones and is missing some. The table has under 350,000 clones, roughly 64% seen once. The source was CD4+ T cells sorted from blood, collected at week 24, from a patient treated with tofacitinib. V and J are TRBV15 and TRBJ1-3; 8 bases map to TRBD1. The receptor's source is a human donor with alopecia areata. The CDR3 loop reads CATSRVRQGASGNTIYF. The CDR3 DNA reads as TGTGCCACCAGCAGAGTTCGGCAGGGGGCCTCTGGAAACACCATATATTTT. The full variable domain, in which reference TRBV15 and TRBJ1-3 provide the parts outside the CDR3, is DAMVIQNPRYQVTQFGKPVTLSCSQTLNHNVMYWYQQKSSQAPKLLFHYYDKDFNNEADTPDNFQSRRPNTSFCFLDIRSPGLGDTAMYLCATSRVRQGASGNTIYFGEGSWLTVV.